This T cell receptor beta chain was obtained from a study of cytomegalovirus exposure and HLA in healthy donors. PCR used 60 Vbeta primers and 13 Jbeta primers. TCRdb keeps only in-frame clones here, not all; method: immunoSEQ multiplex PCR. The profile shows more than 100,000 clones, approximately 71% of them singletons. CDR1 and CDR2 (germline): DFQATT, SNEGSKA (reference sequence). The V gene lost 6 bases and the J gene lost 1 base, with 6 bases spanning the gap. The CDR3 spans 11 residues. The rearrangement links TRBV20-1 to TRBJ2-5; D unclear. This receptor was taken from a woman in her fifties or sixties in good health and CMV-seronegative. Material: PBMCs. The DNA of the CDR3 is TGCAGTGCCGGTATCCAAGAGACCCAGTACTTC. Translated, it gives CSAGIQETQYF.